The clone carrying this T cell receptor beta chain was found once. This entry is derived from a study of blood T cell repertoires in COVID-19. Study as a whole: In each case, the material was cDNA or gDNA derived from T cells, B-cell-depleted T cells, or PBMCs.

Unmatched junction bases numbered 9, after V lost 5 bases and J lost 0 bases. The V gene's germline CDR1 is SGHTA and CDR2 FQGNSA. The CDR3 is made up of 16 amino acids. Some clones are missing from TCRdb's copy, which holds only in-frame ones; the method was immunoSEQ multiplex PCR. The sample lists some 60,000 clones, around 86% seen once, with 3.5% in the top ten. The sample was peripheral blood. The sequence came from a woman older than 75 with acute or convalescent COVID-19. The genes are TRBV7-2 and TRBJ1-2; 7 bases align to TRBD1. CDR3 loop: CASSQAPGQSNYGYTF. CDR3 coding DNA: TGTGCCAGCAGCCAAGCCCCGGGACAGTCTAACTATGGCTACACCTTC.